This T cell receptor (beta chain) originates from a study of blood T cell repertoires in COVID-19 (dated by TCRdb to between 2020 and 2021). Study-level background: Samples from collaborators originated in the United States, Italy and Spain and spanned both the acute and convalescent phases of COVID-19. Where available, HLA class I and class II types were taken from metadata supplied by the sample provider and were not determined by assay-based typing. The material from the prospective study consisted of cDNA or gDNA derived from T cells, B-cell-depleted T cells, or PBMCs. Deeply sampled blood TCRbeta repertoires from subjects exposed to, actively infected with, or recovered from COVID-19 were included in the dataset. The samples were drawn from the first 160 participants of the ongoing ImmuneRACE study and from about 1,200 subjects provided by 6 global collaborators. The repertoires were made available in a free public database intended to serve as a resource for research on the immune response to SARS-CoV-2. Sample metadata almost always included a de-identified subject ID, COVID-19 status, age in years and sex. What the study reported, not specific to this receptor: The amount of clinical and demographic metadata varied by source and participant and was provided uncurated.

This clone appeared a single time. Its antigen is unknown. The input lacks base qualities; no much larger clone sits a single base away. The germline ends are 12 bases apart after V is trimmed by 3 bases and J by 1 base. From its cysteine to its phenylalanine, the CDR3 spans 15 amino acids. Only the CDR3 part of the read is kept: 45 bases, read in frame from the first base. CDR1 and CDR2 are drawn from the germline V gene: LGHNA, YSLEER. TCRbeta CDR3 regions were amplified from genomic DNA by means of the immunoSEQ Assay, a bias-controlled multiplex PCR. Turning to the authors' computational methods: Nucleated cell counts per sample were estimated from amplification of reference gene primers within the assay. Sequence reads were collapsed and filtered to measure the absolute abundance of every unique TCRbeta CDR3 rearrangement. For each sample, productive Simpson clonality was calculated as the square root of Simpson's diversity index across productive rearrangements. The table comes from immuneACCESS by way of TCRdb, which keeps in-frame sequences with V and J called. Part of the clones is missing from these tables; in studies checked, under half for an unresolved V gene and the rest for unknown reasons. V, J and clone size are those of that table, while D and trimming were read from the DNA. Across this sample there are some 220,000 clones, with nearly 90% seen only once. Of the sample, about an eighth is held by the ten largest clones.

Samples from volunteer blood donors who had recovered from COVID-19 were contributed by a second Seattle source. The collaborating institutions used their own protocols to collect whole blood in K2EDTA tubes. For TCRbeta analysis, collaborators shipped samples in one of three forms: frozen whole blood, isolated PBMCs, or DNA extracted from either of those sample types. The rearranged chain carries TRBV4-3 and TRBJ1-1, with no confident D gene call. Sequencing was performed on peripheral blood. The receptor's source is a woman between 18 and 29 years old who had recovered from COVID-19. In nucleotide form, the sequence is TGCGCCAGCAGCCAGAGGATGGGAGGGAACACTGAAGCTTTCTTT. This gives the protein CASSQRMGGNTEAFF.